The entry below gives a single TCR beta chain sequence along with its context. No antigen is known for it. The source of the sample is a study of cytomegalovirus exposure and HLA in healthy donors. General study results and limits: In an earlier analysis, in fewer than 700 donors, most V segments appeared productive either ~87% or ~30% of the time. It was reported that the classifier diagnosed cytomegalovirus status with high specificity and sensitivity in both the original and validation cohorts.

Germline lookup yields CDR1 SGHTA and CDR2 FQGTGA. Trimming pared 5 bases from V and 2 bases from J, leaving 21 bases between. This CDR3 contains 18 residues. The PCR used 60 Vbeta and 13 Jbeta primers. Profiled with immunoSEQ multiplex PCR; TCRdb holds only in-frame clones, not every one. The data show approximately 100,000 clones, 75% seen once. The genes are TRBV7-3 and TRBJ2-2, with D maybe TRBD2 (6 bases). This clonotype was obtained from a man aged 50-60 years in good health and CMV-seronegative. The material sequenced was PBMCs. The CDR3 region has the DNA TGTGCCAGCAGCCCCGCTGGTGGGCGCGGGGTTAACACCGGGGAGCTGTTTTTT. This translates into CASSPAGGRGVNTGELFF. The full variable domain, with the rest looked up from reference TRBV7-3 and TRBJ2-2, is GAGVSQTPSNKVTEKGKYVELRCDPISGHTALYWYRQSLGQGPEFLIYFQGTGAADDSGLPNDRFFAVRPEGSVSTLKIQRTERGDSAVYLCASSPAGGRGVNTGELFFGEGSRLTVL.